This is a list of T cell receptor beta chains from one sample in a study of blood T cell repertoires in COVID-19. Method: immunoSEQ multiplex PCR; TCRdb's copy keeps in-frame clones and lacks some. The sample has about 250,000 clones, approximately 84% seen once. Sequenced sample: PBMCs or T cells enriched from blood (not recorded which). Receptor source: a man aged 45-60 years who had recovered from COVID-19. CDR3s include the opening cysteine and the closing phenylalanine or tryptophan. Each record gives: D gene, clone size, J gene, V gene, CDR3 DNA, CDR3 protein. The D gene is left open where the match is weak. Some rows have no size entry. The others give once, few or many, or a class for an expanded clone.

TRBD1 . TRBJ2-7 TRBV9 TGTGCCAGCAGCTCCCGACAGGGCGAGCAGTACTTC CASSSRQGEQYF
TRBD1 few TRBJ2-7 TRBV15 TGTGCCACCAGCAGGGGACAGGGGGCAGATGAGCAGTACTTC CATSRGQGADEQYF
. once TRBJ2-2 TRBV6-5 TGTGCCAGCAGTTACGGGGGCCATGTCGGGGAGCTGTTTTTT CASSYGGHVGELFF
. . TRBJ1-3 TRBV11-2 TGTGCCAGCAGCTTCGGCTCTGGAAACACCATATATTTT CASSFGSGNTIYF
. . TRBJ1-2 TRBV5-1 TGCGCCAGCAGCTTGGCAGGCGTAGCTAACTATGGCTACACCTTC CASSLAGVANYGYTF
. . TRBJ1-5 TRBV6-2/TRBV6-3 TGTGCCAGCAGTCCGAGACAGCTTCTCGGCAATCAGCCCCAGCATTTT CASSPRQLLGNQPQHF
. few TRBJ1-2 TRBV5-4 TGTGCCAGCAGACAGGGAACTGATGGCTACACCTTC CASRQGTDGYTF
TRBD2 . TRBJ2-7 TRBV5-1 TGCGCCAGCAGCGGGCCTAGCGGGGGGGCCCAGAGCGAGCAGTACTTC CASSGPSGGAQSEQYF
. . TRBJ2-3 TRBV27 TGTGCCAGCAGTTTCGGTCGGGGTTCACTTACGCAGTATTTT CASSFGRGSLTQYF
. . TRBJ1-6 TRBV6-1 TGTGCCAGCAGTGGTGACTCGTGGCGGACAGCTAATTCACCCCTCCACTTT CASSGDSWRTANSPLHF
TRBD1 . TRBJ1-6 TRBV4-3 TGCGCCAGCAGCCAGACAGGGGCCAATAATTCACCCCTCCACTTT CASSQTGANNSPLHF
. . TRBJ2-7 TRBV19 TGTGCCAGTAGTATACAGGGGAACTACGAGCAGTACTTC CASSIQGNYEQYF
. . TRBJ1-2 TRBV5-4 TGTGCCAGCAGCTTGCGTGGCCGGGGATATGGCTACACCTTC CASSLRGRGYGYTF
TRBD1 . TRBJ1-3 TRBV3-1/TRBV3-2 TGTGCCAGCAGGCACAGGGGGAACTCTGGAAACACCATATATTTT CASRHRGNSGNTIYF
TRBD2 . TRBJ2-1 TRBV7-3 TGTGCCAGCAGCTCTGGACTAGCGGGAGGGCCGGGCAATGAGCAGTTCTTC CASSSGLAGGPGNEQFF
TRBD2 once TRBJ2-1 TRBV28 TGTGCCAGCAGTCCCGGGACTAGCGGGCGATACAATGAGCAGTTCTTC CASSPGTSGRYNEQFF